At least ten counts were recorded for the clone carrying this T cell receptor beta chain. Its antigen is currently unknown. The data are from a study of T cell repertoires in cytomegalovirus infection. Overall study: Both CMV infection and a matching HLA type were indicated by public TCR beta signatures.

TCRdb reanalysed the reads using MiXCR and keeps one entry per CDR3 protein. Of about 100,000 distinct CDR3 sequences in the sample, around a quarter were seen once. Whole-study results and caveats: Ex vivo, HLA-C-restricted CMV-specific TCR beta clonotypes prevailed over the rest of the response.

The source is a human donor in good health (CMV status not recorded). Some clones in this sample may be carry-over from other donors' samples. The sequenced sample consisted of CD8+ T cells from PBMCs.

CDR3 DNA: TGTGCCAGCAGTCATAGTGTGGACAGGTTTTATAGCAATCAGCCCCAGCATTTT. Amino acid sequence: CASSHSVDRFYSNQPQHF. The chain is built from TRBV7-8 and TRBJ1-5; 7 bases align to TRBD1. The V gene end was trimmed by 6 bases and the J gene end by 0 bases; junction bases not matched to a gene: 14. The CDR3 extends over 18 amino acids. Looked up from germline, CDR1 is SGHVS and CDR2 is FQNEAQ.